The clone carrying this TCR beta chain was counted ten times or more. Its antigen is still unknown. This sample's TCRbeta library carried unique molecular identifier barcodes. Each CDR3 protein gets one entry after TCRdb re-called the PCR reads with MiXCR. The data show about 110,000 distinct CDR3 sequences, approximately 10% seen once. These data originate in a study of T-cell reconstitution after alpha-beta-depleted transplantation in children. Study-wide results and caveats: Day-60 TCRbeta diversity that was high in some patients was derived from surviving recipient T cells and thymic progenitors.

This receptor was obtained from a boy aged 2 to 9 with acute lymphoblastic leukemia, due to receive a stem cell transplant. The source material was PBMCs, sampled before TCRalphabeta/CD19-depleted stem cell transplant.

The CDR3 reads CASSPTGGRETQYF. The CDR3, as DNA: TGTGCCAGCAGTCCGACAGGGGGCCGTGAGACCCAGTACTTC. The V call is TRBV7-3, the J call TRBJ2-5; 10 nucleotides line up with TRBD1. This CDR3 has 14 amino acids. Trimming cost V 6 bases and J 5 bases; bases outside gene matches: 6. Per the germline V gene, CDR1 is SGHTA and CDR2 is FQGTGA.